Listed here are 8 T cell receptor beta chains from one sample, sequenced in a study of shared clonotypes between healthy human individuals. Libraries were prepared by immunoSEQ multiplex PCR; TCRdb keeps only in-frame clonotypes and omits some of them. The sample contains millions of clones, around nine tenths of which appear only once. Sequenced: naive CD4+ T cells sorted from blood. As for subset: CD45RA+ positively selected. The source is a man aged 18 to 29 in good health.

The CDR3 sequence: CASSPGKATGELFF. CDR3 in DNA: TGTGCCAGTAGTCCCGGGAAGGCCACCGGGGAGCTGTTTTTT. V gene TRBV19 combines with J gene TRBJ2-2; TRBD2 might be the D (5 bases). Trimming cost V 5 bases and J 4 bases, with 11 bases left between them. Looked up from germline, CDR1 is LNHDA and CDR2 is SQIVND (reference sequence). The CDR3 is 14 amino acids. Looking up the rest from reference TRBV19 and TRBJ2-2 gives the full variable domain: DGGITQSPKYLFRKEGQNVTLSCEQNLNHDAMYWYRQDPGQGLRLIYYSQIVNDFQKGDIAEGYSVSREKKESFPLTVTSAQKNPTAFYLCASSPGKATGELFFGEGSRLTVL.

This chain joins TRBV18 and TRBJ2-7, with D possibly matching TRBD1 (6 bases). This CDR3 is built from 14 residues. V lost 3 bases and J 7 bases, leaving 16 bases between the germline ends. Looked up from germline, CDR1 is KGHSH and CDR2 is LQKENI. The DNA of the CDR3 is TGTGCCAGCTCACCTTCTACGACAGGTCCAGAGCAGTACTTC. Protein sequence: CASSPSTTGPEQYF.

The chain joins TRBV5-5 to TRBJ2-7; D is perhaps TRBD1 (6 bases). The CDR3 consists of 12 residues. Germline V CDR1 and CDR2: SGHKS, YYEKEE (reference sequence). Trimming left V 3 bases short and J 4 bases short, with 8 bases between. DNA for the CDR3: TGTGCCAGCAGCTCAGGGGCGTACGAGCAGTACTTC. This sequence encodes CASSSGAYEQYF. Full variable domain (remainder filled in from reference TRBV5-5 and TRBJ2-7): DAGVTQSPTHLIKTRGQQVTLRCSPISGHKSVSWYQQVLGQGPQFIFQYYEKEERGRGNFPDRFSARQFPNYSSELNVNALLLGDSALYLCASSSGAYEQYFGPGTRLTVT.

The gene calls are TRBV6-5 and TRBJ2-1, with D perhaps assigned TRBD1 or TRBD2 (6 bases each). Germline CDR1 is MNHEY and CDR2 is SVGAGI. The CDR3 loop spans 15 amino acids. Trimming left V 7 bases short and J 7 bases short, with 20 bases between. The CDR3 bases are TGTGCCAGCACCGAGGGGGGCCGATCTTGGAATGAGCAGTTCTTC. This codes for CASTEGGRSWNEQFF.

This clone appeared a single time. The chain recombines TRBV10-3 with TRBJ2-3, with no clear D. There are 14 residues in the CDR3. Germline V gives CDR1 ENHRY, CDR2 SYGVKD. Trimming removed 4 bases at V and 4 bases at J, with 12 bases between. The CDR3 DNA is TGTGCCATCAGTGGATACAGCGACGCAGATACGCAGTATTTT. This gives the protein CAISGYSDADTQYF.

The rearrangement joins TRBV27 to TRBJ1-1; 10 nucleotides align to TRBD1. Looked up from germline, CDR1 is MNHEY and CDR2 is SMNVEV (reference sequence). The CDR3 is 20 residues long. J was trimmed by 0 bases and V by 5 bases; bases with no gene match: 18. The CDR3 sequence is CASSPPTGGVTTIMNTEAFF. The CDR3 coding sequence is TGTGCCAGCAGTCCGCCGACAGGGGGCGTTACTACCATCATGAACACTGAAGCTTTCTTT.

The CDR3 DNA sequence: TGTGCCAGTAGTATGGGCAGTCTAAATAGCAATCAGCCCCAGCATTTT. It specifies CASSMGSLNSNQPQHF. V usage is TRBV19 and J usage is TRBJ1-5; D gene uncertain. This CDR3 is 16 amino acids long. Germline-derived CDR1 and CDR2 are LNHDA and SQIVND (reference sequence). The germline V and J ends were trimmed by 3 bases and 0 bases, with 12 bases remaining between them.

The chain has TRBV27 and TRBJ2-7; TRBD1 is a possible D gene (5 bases). This CDR3 is 14 amino acids long. CDR1 and CDR2 (germline): MNHEY, SMNVEV (reference sequence). V was cut by 1 base and J by 2 bases, with 9 bases left in between. In nucleotides, the CDR3 is TGTGCCAGCAGTTTATATAAGGGGCCCTACGAGCAGTACTTC. Translation gives CASSLYKGPYEQYF.